Below are 8 T cell receptor beta chains sequenced from a single sample in a study of cytomegalovirus exposure and HLA in healthy donors. The PCR contained 60 Vbeta and 13 Jbeta primers. Only in-frame clones appear in the TCRdb table, and some are missing; sequencing was by immunoSEQ multiplex PCR. The repertoire table contains 200,000 to 250,000 clones. Source material: PBMCs. Receptors originate from a woman aged 30 to 39 in good health and CMV-seropositive.

This chain connects TRBV6-1 to TRBJ1-6; 12 bases agree with TRBD1. With V trimmed by 7 bases and J by 8 bases, 6 bases remained unmatched. The CDR3 totals 15 residues. Germline lookup yields CDR1 MNHNS and CDR2 SASEGT. CDR3: CASIKGTGGDSPLHF. The DNA of the CDR3 is TGTGCCAGCATCAAGGGGACAGGGGGCGATTCACCCCTCCACTTT.

This chain connects TRBV10-1 to TRBJ1-4; no clear D. The germline V and J ends were trimmed by 4 bases and 3 bases, with 9 bases remaining between them. There are 14 residues in the CDR3. Germline CDR1 and CDR2: WNHNN and SYGVQD (reference sequence). CDR3 nucleotide sequence: TGCGCCAGCAGTGGGAGAGTATCTAATGAAAAACTGTTTTTT. It is translated as CASSGRVSNEKLFF.

The chain uses TRBV10-3 and TRBJ1-2; D unclear. Trimming removed 2 bases from V and 5 bases from J, with 21 bases in between. Germline V gene sequence: CDR1 ENHRY, CDR2 SYGVKD. The CDR3 extends over 17 amino acids. The chain's CDR3 is CAISEVWEVSNPYGYTF. The CDR3 nucleotides read TGTGCCATCAGTGAGGTGTGGGAGGTATCCAACCCTTATGGCTACACCTTC.

V gene TRBV18 combines with J gene TRBJ1-1; TRBD1 agrees at 9 bases. The V and J ends lost 0 bases and 7 bases, in that order; junction bases with no gene match: 6. This CDR3 is built from 15 residues. Germline V gene data show CDR1 as KGHSH and CDR2 as LQKENI. The CDR3: CASSPPGTGYHEAFF. The DNA for the CDR3 is TGTGCCAGCTCACCACCCGGGACAGGGTATCATGAAGCTTTCTTT.

For this clone: In the same sample, other DNA sequences code for this CDR3. The genes are TRBV7-2 and TRBJ1-2; no definite D call. The CDR3 has 12 amino acids. V lost 0 bases and J 8 bases, leaving 7 bases between the germline ends. Germline loops: CDR1 SGHTA, CDR2 FQGNSA. The CDR3 DNA follows: TGTGCCAGCAGCTTAGCGAGGGAGGGCTACACCTTC. Translation: CASSLAREGYTF.

The rearrangement links TRBV5-4 to TRBJ1-4; 9 bases match TRBD1. The V gene's germline CDR1 is SGHNT and CDR2 YYREEE (reference sequence). Trimming took 4 bases from V and 4 from J; bases not matched to a gene: 5. The CDR3 is 15 residues long. The CDR3 sequence: CASSGSGQGNEKLFF. As DNA, the CDR3 is TGTGCCAGCAGCGGCTCGGGACAGGGTAATGAAAAACTGTTTTTT.

J is TRBJ2-7 and V is TRBV30; no reliable D call. V was pared by 0 bases and J by 2 bases, with 11 bases between. The CDR3 runs to 14 residues. Germline V gene data show CDR1 as GTSNPN and CDR2 as SVGIG (reference sequence). The CDR3 DNA reads TGTGCCTGGAGTGTACACCGGAGTCCCTACGAGCAGTACTTC. Translation gives CAWSVHRSPYEQYF.

This chain joins TRBV12-5 and TRBJ2-1; 10 bases are shared with TRBD2. The germline CDR1 and CDR2 sequences are LGHNT and FRNRAP. Losses at the gene ends were 5 bases for V and 2 bases for J; bases not matched to a gene: 3. The CDR3 loop spans 15 amino acids. CDR3 sequence: CASGPLAGAYNEQFF. CDR3 nucleotide sequence: TGTGCTAGTGGTCCTCTAGCGGGGGCCTACAATGAGCAGTTCTTC. Complete variable domain (other parts from reference TRBV12-5 and TRBJ2-1): DARVTQTPRHKVTEMGQEVTMRCQPILGHNTVFWYRQTMMQGLELLAYFRNRAPLDDSGMPKDRFSAEMPDATLATLKIQPSEPRDSAVYFCASGPLAGAYNEQFFGPGTRLTVL.